This is a list of T cell receptor beta chains from one sample in a study of shared clonotypes between healthy human individuals. Produced via immunoSEQ multiplex PCR; TCRdb's table is partial and in-frame only. The sample includes some 490,000 clones, around 80% of them seen just once. Sequencing used PBMCs. The receptors come from a woman aged 40 to 55 in good health. Some clones in this sample may be carry-over from other donors' samples. Each CDR3 is given without its conserved first and last residue.

CDR3: ASSLFGKSYEQY
J: TRBJ2-7
V: TRBV7-9

CDR3: ASSALPPGLAGGDEQY
J: TRBJ2-7
V: TRBV4-1

CDR3: SVEGTPRETQY
J: TRBJ2-5
V: TRBV29-1

CDR3: ASSPQGSPLNTEAF
J: TRBJ1-1
V: TRBV18

CDR3: SVGRTETYEQY
J: TRBJ2-7
V: TRBV29-1

CDR3: ASSSSSAQEAYEQY
J: TRBJ2-7
V: TRBV28

CDR3: AWSVLWSRQGSGNTIY
J: TRBJ1-3
V: TRBV30

CDR3: ASSYSNQGETQY
J: TRBJ2-5
V: TRBV6-5

CDR3: ASSFTGQGTEAF
J: TRBJ1-1
V: TRBV5-6

CDR3: ASSRRGRMNTEAF
J: TRBJ1-1
V: TRBV27

CDR3: AIKNRALNTEAF
J: TRBJ1-1
V: TRBV28

CDR3: ASSFGTGATNEKLF
J: TRBJ1-4
V: TRBV5-1

CDR3: ASKKDRTYEQY
J: TRBJ2-7
V: TRBV6-5

CDR3: ASSYSGGFQPQH
J: TRBJ1-5
V: TRBV6-5

CDR3: AWSRGGGGGNTIY
J: TRBJ1-3
V: TRBV30

CDR3: ASSPLTSTGELF
J: TRBJ2-2
V: TRBV18

CDR3: ASSSPAEGGNTIY
J: TRBJ1-3
V: TRBV7-2

CDR3: ASSSGLAGEQY
J: TRBJ2-7
V: TRBV7-2

CDR3: ASSPTGTVEYGYT
J: TRBJ1-2
V: TRBV11-2

CDR3: ASRPGSLSGNTIY
J: TRBJ1-3
V: TRBV6-6

CDR3: ASSLSGASDEQY
J: TRBJ2-7
V: TRBV18

CDR3: ASSLRDLGTDTQY
J: TRBJ2-3
V: TRBV28